A selection of T cell receptor beta chains follows, all from one sample in a study of T cell responses to AZD1222 COVID-19 vaccine. The data were produced by immunoSEQ multiplex PCR, yet TCRdb's version contains in-frame clones alone and is incomplete. The table includes tens of thousands of clones, approximately 79% detected once. This material consisted of peripheral blood, taken on day 0 of MenACWY control vaccination. These receptors were taken from an adult in good health. The CDR3 runs from the conserved cysteine through the conserved F or W. The D gene is left open where the match is weak. Size values are once, few and many counts, or a class for expanded clones, and some rows have none.

D gene	V gene	J gene	clone size	CDR3 protein	CDR3 DNA
TRBD1	TRBV9	TRBJ1-5	once	CASSVTGGKGQPQHF	TGTGCCAGCAGCGTAACAGGGGGCAAGGGTCAGCCCCAGCATTTT
TRBD1	TRBV6-5	TRBJ1-5	.	CASRRQGSQPQHF	TGTGCCAGCAGGAGACAGGGCAGTCAGCCCCAGCATTTT
.	TRBV6-5	TRBJ2-1	.	CASSRPGTANEQFF	TGTGCCAGCAGTCGGCCTGGGACCGCCAATGAGCAGTTCTTC
.	TRBV6-1	TRBJ2-3	.	CASSEAPRDTQYF	TGTGCCAGCAGTGAAGCCCCAAGGGATACGCAGTATTTT
.	TRBV11-2	TRBJ2-1	.	CASSLQGGSNEQFF	TGTGCCAGCAGCCTACAGGGGGGGTCTAATGAGCAGTTCTTC
TRBD1	TRBV6-4	TRBJ1-1	.	CASSEPGQAF	TGTGCCAGCAGTGAGCCCGGACAGGCCTTT
TRBD1	TRBV10-3	TRBJ2-7	.	CAISDQQGREQYF	TGTGCCATCAGTGATCAACAGGGGCGGGAGCAGTACTTC
TRBD1	TRBV14	TRBJ1-2	.	CASSQRGRGGYTF	TGTGCCAGCAGCCAAAGGGGGCGCGGTGGCTACACCTTC
.	TRBV21-1	TRBJ1-5	once	CASSKGGRGSSNQPQHF	TGTGCCAGCAGCAAAGGTGGACGGGGGAGTTCTAATCAGCCCCAGCATTTT
.	TRBV10-3	TRBJ1-5	few	CAISDNLGNQPQHF	TGTGCCATCAGTGATAACTTGGGCAATCAGCCCCAGCATTTT
.	TRBV7-2	TRBJ2-1	.	CASSSDWTQFF	TGTGCCAGCAGCTCCGACTGGACGCAGTTCTTC
.	TRBV3-1/TRBV3-2	TRBJ2-1	few	CASSQGIQSSYNEQFF	TGTGCCAGCAGCCAAGGTATCCAGTCTTCCTACAATGAGCAGTTCTTC
.	TRBV19	TRBJ1-3	.	CASSPPGASSGNTIYF	TGTGCCAGTAGTCCGCCCGGGGCCAGCTCTGGAAACACCATATATTTT
.	TRBV10-3	TRBJ1-4	.	CAISDGASNEKLFF	TGTGCCATCAGTGATGGGGCCTCTAATGAAAAACTGTTTTTT
.	TRBV5-1	TRBJ2-5	.	CASSLWTRIQETQYF	TGCGCCAGCAGCCTATGGACACGGATCCAAGAGACCCAGTACTTC
TRBD2	TRBV30	TRBJ2-1	.	CAWSFTSGSWVEQFF	TGTGCCTGGAGTTTTACTAGCGGGAGTTGGGTTGAGCAGTTCTTC
.	TRBV9	TRBJ1-2	.	CASRGLRGYTF	TGTGCCAGCAGAGGCCTTCGGGGCTACACCTTC
TRBD1	TRBV3-1/TRBV3-2	TRBJ2-5	many	CASSQDHGTGNKLETQYF	TGTGCCAGCAGCCAAGATCATGGGACAGGGAATAAGTTGGAGACCCAGTACTTC
.	TRBV6-1	TRBJ1-4	.	CASSEIPAKLFF	TGTGCCAGCAGTGAAATCCCTGCCAAACTGTTTTTT
.	TRBV12-3/TRBV12-4	TRBJ1-5	.	CASSSPYQPQHF	TGTGCCAGCAGTTCCCCTTATCAGCCCCAGCATTTT
.	TRBV21-1	TRBJ2-2	.	CASSPRGAGVYTGELFF	TGTGCCAGCAGCCCGCGGGGAGCGGGAGTGTACACCGGGGAGCTGTTTTTT
.	TRBV11-2	TRBJ1-6	.	CASSRIGREISNSPLHF	TGTGCCAGCAGCCGGATTGGCAGGGAAATATCTAATTCACCCCTCCACTTT
TRBD1	TRBV7-2	TRBJ2-2	.	CASSPFRDRTTGELFF	TGTGCCAGCAGCCCGTTCAGGGACAGGACCACCGGGGAGCTGTTTTTT
.	TRBV6-5	TRBJ1-1	.	CASSFTGVGNTEAFF	TGTGCCAGCAGTTTTACAGGCGTGGGGAACACTGAAGCTTTCTTT
.	TRBV7-9	TRBJ2-7	.	CASSLDLGQDIYEQYF	TGTGCCAGCAGCTTAGATTTAGGGCAGGATATCTACGAGCAGTACTTC
.	TRBV4-1	TRBJ1-2	.	CASSQSRGRGGWDYGYTF	TGCGCCAGCAGCCAGTCCCGGGGACGGGGCGGGTGGGACTATGGCTACACCTTC
.	TRBV11-2	TRBJ2-1	.	CASKNPARAISSYNEQFF	TGTGCCAGCAAAAATCCCGCCCGGGCTATAAGCTCCTACAATGAGCAGTTCTTC
.	TRBV5-5	TRBJ1-6	once	CASSLVFDNSPLHF	TGTGCCAGCAGCTTGGTCTTTGATAATTCACCCCTCCACTTT
.	TRBV7-2	TRBJ1-6	.	CASSLAGYNSPLHF	TGTGCCAGCAGCTTAGCTGGGTATAATTCACCCCTCCACTTT
TRBD1	TRBV2	TRBJ1-1	.	CASSGTGGTEAFF	TGTGCCAGCAGTGGGACAGGGGGGACTGAAGCTTTCTTT
TRBD1	TRBV30	TRBJ1-2	.	CAWSLPGQGTYGYTF	TGTGCCTGGAGTCTTCCGGGACAGGGGACCTATGGCTACACCTTC
TRBD1	TRBV7-6	TRBJ2-2	.	CASSLGQAKGTGELFF	TGTGCCAGCAGCCTCGGACAGGCTAAGGGCACCGGGGAGCTGTTTTTT